A single sample is the source of the 25 T cell receptor beta chains below, sequenced in a study of blood T cell repertoires in COVID-19. Assay: immunoSEQ multiplex PCR; the TCRdb copy retains only in-frame clones and omits some. The repertoire holds about 200,000 clones, with around 90% as singletons. Sequences were obtained from peripheral blood. The source of these receptors is a man aged 50 to 60 with acute or convalescent COVID-19.

This chain uses TRBV7-9 with TRBJ2-1; 9 bases agree with TRBD1. The CDR3 is made up of 15 amino acids. The junction had 4 bases not matched to a gene; V was cut back by 3 bases and J by 4 bases. The germline gives CDR1 SEHNR, CDR2 FQNEAQ (reference sequence). DNA of the CDR3: TGTGCCAGCAGCTTTGGGACAGGGACTTACAATGAGCAGTTCTTC. Translated, it gives CASSFGTGTYNEQFF.

The sample holds one count of this clone. The chain employs TRBV6-6 and TRBJ1-5, with 7 bases aligning to TRBD1. The CDR3 totals 15 residues. V was clipped by 8 bases and J by 6 bases; unmatched bases: 13. CDR1 is MNHNY and CDR2 is SVGAGI in the germline V gene (reference sequence). CDR3 sequence reads: CASLSGQVVRQPQHF. In DNA form, the CDR3 reads TGTGCCAGCCTCTCCGGACAGGTAGTTCGTCAGCCCCAGCATTTT.

The chain links TRBV10-3 to TRBJ2-7; TRBD2 is a possible D gene (6 bases). The V and J ends lost 6 bases and 7 bases respectively, with 16 bases between them. Germline loops: CDR1 ENHRY, CDR2 SYGVKD. The CDR3 sequence is 13 residues long. The CDR3 loop is CAISIGPGEEQYV. CDR3 DNA sequence: TGTGCCATCAGCATAGGTCCGGGGGAGGAGCAGTACGTC.

This rearrangement joins TRBV4-1 to TRBJ1-1; D remains unclear. This CDR3 is 14 amino acids long. Trimming removed 1 base from V and 1 base from J, with 7 bases in between. Germline V gene data show CDR1 as MGHRA and CDR2 as YSYEKL. For the CDR3, the DNA is TGCGCCAGCAGCCAAGTGAGAGAGAACACTGAAGCTTTCTTT. It encodes CASSQVRENTEAFF.

The V call is TRBV24-1, the J call TRBJ2-7; perhaps TRBD1 as D (5 bases). Germline CDR1 reads KGHDR; CDR2 reads SFDVKD. The ends were cut back, 6 bases at V and 4 bases at J, with 9 bases in the middle. CDR3 length: 12 residues. The CDR3 coding sequence is TGTGCCACCAGTAACAGGCCTTACGAGCAGTACGTC. Its protein product is CATSNRPYEQYV.

The chain employs TRBV4-3 and TRBJ2-5; possibly TRBD1 for D (6 bases). The CDR3 is 16 amino acids. The V end lost 3 bases, the J end lost 4 bases, and 18 bases lay between the germline ends. Germline CDR1 reads LGHNA; CDR2 reads YSLEER. Here the CDR3 reads CASSQQQGTQTETQYF. The CDR3 region has the DNA TGCGCCAGCAGCCAGCAACAGGGTACTCAGACAGAGACCCAGTACTTC.

This clone appeared once. The chain is built from TRBV30 and TRBJ2-3; D might be TRBD1 (6 bases). The CDR3 runs to 13 residues. Germline values: CDR1 GTSNPN, CDR2 SVGIG (reference sequence). V gave up 2 bases and J gave up 2 bases, with 8 bases separating them. The DNA for the CDR3 is TGTGCCTGGAGTTGGGACAACACAGATACGCAGTATTTT. Its translation: CAWSWDNTDTQYF.

The gene calls are TRBV9 and TRBJ1-2; possibly TRBD1 for D (6 bases). The CDR3 covers 11 residues. Trimming took off 4 bases at V and 6 bases at J, with 7 bases between the two ends. CDR1 is SGDLS, CDR2 YYNGEE, per germline. This CDR3 reads CASSSGDGYTF. The DNA of the CDR3 is TGTGCCAGCAGCTCAGGGGATGGCTACACCTTC.

V and J are TRBV2 and TRBJ2-7, with 9 bases aligning to TRBD2. This CDR3 comprises 14 residues. The germline CDR1 and CDR2 sequences are SNHLY and FYNNEI. Trimming took 6 bases from V and 2 from J; bases not matched to a gene: 5. The DNA for the CDR3 is TGTGCCAGCAGACGGACTAGCGCTACCTACGAGCAGTACTTC. Its translation is CASRRTSATYEQYF.

This chain uses TRBV11-2 with TRBJ2-5; no reliable D call. The CDR3 contains 11 residues. Germline-derived CDR1 and CDR2 are SGHAT and FQNNGV. Between the trimmed V and J ends, which lost 4 bases and 2 bases, there was a span of 2 bases. CDR3 sequence (DNA): TGTGCCAGCAGCTCGCAAGAGACCCAGTACTTC. As protein: CASSSQETQYF.

The chain has TRBV28 and TRBJ1-4; 7 bases align to TRBD1. The CDR3 sequence is 14 residues long. The germline V gene encodes CDR1 MDHEN and CDR2 SYDVKM. V was pared by 1 base and J by 5 bases, with 1 base of the junction left unmatched. The CDR3 region has the DNA TGTGCCAGCAGTTTATACAGGGGAAATGAAAAACTGTTTTTT. Amino acids: CASSLYRGNEKLFF.

The V and J genes are TRBV7-2 and TRBJ2-3; 8 positions agree with TRBD2. J gave up 2 bases and V 5 bases, and 6 bases lay outside the gene matches. The V gene's germline CDR1 is SGHTA and CDR2 FQGNSA. The CDR3 is made up of 15 amino acids. The CDR3 sequence: CASSREGSATDTQYF. The CDR3 DNA sequence: TGTGCCAGCAGCCGGGAGGGTAGCGCCACAGATACGCAGTATTTT.

V and J are TRBV27 and TRBJ2-7, with TRBD2 matching 8 bases. The CDR3 contains 14 residues. Trimming removed 5 bases from V and 6 bases from J; junction bases left unmatched: 9. Per germline, CDR1 MNHEY and CDR2 SMNVEV (reference sequence). The chain's CDR3 is CASSPSGGPFEQYF. The DNA of the CDR3 is TGTGCCAGCAGTCCCTCGGGAGGGCCCTTCGAGCAGTACTTC.

The J gene is TRBJ2-1, the V gene TRBV6-2 or TRBV6-3; TRBD1 might be the D (5 bases). Germline V gene lookup returns CDR1 MNHEY and CDR2 SVGEGT. Trimming stripped 4 bases from V and 0 bases from J, with 16 bases between. CDR3 length: 17 residues. CDR3 coding DNA: TGTGCCAGCAGTTGGGTCCTCAGGGCCCGCTCCTACAATGAGCAGTTCTTC. This gives the protein CASSWVLRARSYNEQFF.

This sequence joins TRBV4-3 and TRBJ1-6; maybe TRBD1 (6 bases). The CDR3 sequence is 17 residues long. With 0 bases removed from V and 6 bases from J, the gap between germline ends came to 15 bases. From germline, CDR1 is LGHNA and CDR2 YSLEER. The CDR3 coding sequence is TGCGCCAGCAGCCAAGAACCAGAGGCAGGGGCTAATTCACCCCTCCACTTT. This gives the protein CASSQEPEAGANSPLHF.

V gene TRBV5-4 combines with J gene TRBJ2-7, with TRBD1 matching 7 bases. The germline V gene encodes CDR1 SGHNT and CDR2 YYREEE (reference sequence). Germline trimming cut 4 bases from V and 6 bases from J; bases unmatched to any gene: 16. This CDR3 is 16 amino acids long. CDR3 amino acids: CASSPSLYPTGSEQYF. Written as DNA, the CDR3 is TGTGCCAGCAGCCCCAGCCTATACCCGACAGGGAGCGAGCAGTACTTC.

This clone was recorded only once. V and J are TRBV30 and TRBJ1-1; TRBD1 is a possible D gene (6 bases). V was trimmed by 2 bases and J by 9 bases, leaving 10 bases between them. The V gene's germline CDR1 is GTSNPN and CDR2 SVGIG (reference sequence). The CDR3 has 11 amino acids. CDR3 DNA sequence: TGTGCCTGGAGTTACCGGGACAAAGCTTTCTTT. Amino acids: CAWSYRDKAFF.

CDR3 in amino acids: CAWSLAGGSNSPLHF. In DNA form, the CDR3 reads TGTGCCTGGAGTCTCGCAGGGGGCTCTAATTCACCCCTCCACTTT. The V gene is TRBV30, the J gene TRBJ1-6; 8 bases map to TRBD1. Germline V lookup: CDR1 GTSNPN, CDR2 SVGIG (reference sequence). There are 15 residues in the CDR3. The V segment lost 2 bases and the J segment 6 bases; nucleotides outside the gene matches: 6. Combining the CDR3 with reference TRBV30 and TRBJ1-6 gives the whole variable domain SQTIHQWPATLVQPVGSPLSLECTVEGTSNPNLYWYRQAAGRGLQLLFYSVGIGQISSEVPQNLSASRPQDRQFILSSKKLLLSDSGFYLCAWSLAGGSNSPLHFGNGTRLTVT.

This clone occurred a few times. The J gene is TRBJ2-7, the V gene TRBV4-2; 10 nucleotides line up with TRBD2. CDR3 length: 15 residues. CDR1 is LGHNA and CDR2 is YNFKEQ in the germline V gene. V lost 1 base, J lost 3 bases, and 3 bases stayed unmatched. DNA of the CDR3: TGTGCCAGCAGCCAAGCCGGGACTAGCGACTACGAGCAGTACTTC. Encoded protein: CASSQAGTSDYEQYF.

The J gene is TRBJ1-2, the V gene TRBV5-1; TRBD1 matches at 7 bases. Looked up from germline, CDR1 is SGHRS and CDR2 is YFSETQ. The CDR3 spans 14 residues. Trimming at V came to 4 bases and at J to 0 bases, leaving 3 bases not matched to a gene. This CDR3 is CASSTGTANYGYTF. The CDR3 nucleotides read TGCGCCAGCAGCACTGGGACAGCTAACTATGGCTACACCTTC.

The rearrangement links TRBV6-5 to TRBJ2-1; 11 bases map to TRBD2. CDR3 length equals 15 residues. Losses at the gene ends were 4 bases for V and 8 bases for J; bases not matched to a gene: 7. Germline V CDR1 and CDR2: MNHEY, SVGAGI. This CDR3 is CASSSTSGSRDEQFF. The CDR3 DNA sequence: TGTGCCAGCAGTTCCACTAGCGGGAGTCGGGATGAGCAGTTCTTC.

This chain uses TRBV18 with TRBJ1-1; unclear D gene. This CDR3 is built from 13 residues. Per the germline V gene, CDR1 is KGHSH and CDR2 is LQKENI. The V gene lost 8 bases and the J gene lost 2 bases, with 12 bases spanning the gap. CDR3 DNA sequence: TGTGCCAGCGGTACGGTATCCAACACTGAAGCTTTCTTT. Translated, it gives CASGTVSNTEAFF.

The chain recombines TRBV7-9 with TRBJ2-5; 7 nucleotides match TRBD1. The CDR3 sequence is 14 residues long. J lost 5 bases, V lost 6 bases, and 9 bases had no gene match. Germline V gene data show CDR1 as SEHNR and CDR2 as FQNEAQ (reference sequence). CDR3: CASRLKGADETQYF. The CDR3 bases are TGTGCCAGCAGACTTAAGGGGGCGGATGAGACCCAGTACTTC.

The chain links TRBV28 to TRBJ2-3, with 11 positions matching TRBD2. The CDR3 extends over 15 amino acids. V was pared by 5 bases and J by 7 bases, with 8 bases of the junction left unmatched. CDR1 is MDHEN, CDR2 SYDVKM, per germline. The DNA of the CDR3 is TGTGCCAGCAGTCCACTAGCGGGGGCCCGCAATACGCAGTATTTT. Its protein is CASSPLAGARNTQYF.

This clone was counted a few times. V gene TRBV11-3 combines with J gene TRBJ1-3; D not resolved. CDR1 SGHNT and CDR2 YENEEA come from the germline V gene. V lost 3 bases, J lost 0 bases, and 9 bases lay in between. The CDR3 runs 15 residues. As DNA, the CDR3 is TGTGCCAGCAGCTTGGGCGCCGCCTCTGGAAACACCATATATTTT. This translates into CASSLGAASGNTIYF.